This T cell receptor beta chain was sequenced during a study of T cells in Graves' hyperthyroidism and ophthalmopathy (dated by TCRdb to the late 2010s). About the investigation overall: Peripheral blood samples were taken at initial diagnosis, before any treatment was given. The paper describes TCR Vbeta CDR3 sequencing of more than 120 peripheral blood samples, made up of under 50 ophthalmopathy patients, approximately 76 hyperthyroidism patients and 17 progressor patients. TCR V-J signatures able to tell the groups apart were searched for in a discovery cohort of 100 patients, of whom approximately 40 had Graves' ophthalmopathy and about 60 had stable Graves' hyperthyroidism. Prospective prediction of ophthalmopathy was tested in an independent validation cohort consisting of 18 to 20 hyperthyroidism patients and 15 to 17 patients who later progressed to ophthalmopathy. After sampling, hyperthyroidism patients received methimazole starting at 30 mg daily, and ophthalmopathy patients received high-dose intravenous methylprednisolone. In roughly six Graves' hyperthyroidism patients, the study also compared T-cell repertoires from thyroid tissue with T-cell repertoires from blood. The approximately 98 discovery patients were randomly divided into training and test sets at a 7:3 ratio.

This clonotype has a handful of counts. Its antigen specificity is not known. Base qualities are not provided; no much larger clone lies one nucleotide away. The paper as a whole reports these results and caveats: Sample size was not statistically predetermined, and blinding of investigators to group allocation was not performed. Most expanded thyroid clonotypes (frequency above 0.001) were also detected in blood, a finding suggesting that blood repertoires may reflect thyroid immune responses. During validation, the model predicted progression to ophthalmopathy a median of about 6.3 months ahead of onset, with approximately 71% sensitivity and 72% to 85% specificity. A model built on a 13 V-J signature distinguished ophthalmopathy from stable hyperthyroidism, reaching roughly 88% sensitivity and about 81% specificity in cross-validation and 80%/75% in testing.

The TCR beta CDR3 regions were amplified from the RNA transcripts. For the first round of RT-PCR on the TCR CDR3, the HTBI primer set was used together with the Qiagen OneStep RT-PCR kit. The libraries were constructed in a second round of multiplex PCR and then size-selected and purified. The libraries were sequenced on an Illumina HiSeq2000 using paired-end 100 bp reads. In the paper's pipeline: SOAPnuke was used to process the raw data, throwing out any read that contained adapters or uncalled bases, had a mean Phred below 15, or lacked an exact constant-primer or identifier match. High-quality paired reads were merged using COPE v1.2.5, and each unique nucleotide sequence was defined as a clonotype. MiTCR v1.1 was used to align clonotypes to the IMGT TRBV, TRBD and TRBJ reference segments. Analysis was restricted to V-J combinations with a frequency above 0.0001, which covered roughly 99% of repertoires. A TCS score was defined as the ratio between F50 (clonal expansion) and ExV (chaos), using BLOSUM62-based TCRdist between CDR3 peptides within each V-J. Welch's t-statistics and random forest reduced fewer than 550 V-J features to roughly 13, which were used in a naive Bayes classifier (R e1071). The similarity between thyroid and blood repertoires was quantified using the Morisita-Horn index. Through fastp at Q25 and MiXCR, TCRdb rebuilt clones from the public reads, retaining in-frame beta chains. Rows are combined by CDR3 protein, so each entry shows the most common genes and DNA. TCRdb's processing, not the study's, gives the V and J calls here. A total of nearly 750,000 distinct CDR3 sequences appear in this sample, roughly a third of them only once. The ten largest clonotypes hold around 29% of the sample.

The CDR3 spans 17 residues, from the cysteine through the phenylalanine. Only the CDR3 part of the read is kept: 51 bases, read in frame from the first base. The V and J ends are trimmed by 5 bases and 2 bases, leaving 22 bases between them. Looking up the germline V gene (reference sequence) yields CDR1 SGHKS and CDR2 YYEKEE. A patient counted as having stable Graves' hyperthyroidism if no progression to ophthalmopathy occurred over 18 months of follow-up. Hyperthyroidism patients were aged 18 to 65 years and newly diagnosed, with disease duration of less than 2 months. Patients with uncontrolled infections, other autoimmune diseases, pregnancy or lactation were excluded. Diagnoses relied on clinical symptoms, serum thyroxine and TRAb, thyroid ultrasound and orbital computed tomography. PBMCs were isolated from about 9.2 ml of fresh peripheral blood by Ficoll-Paque density gradient centrifugation. Total RNA was extracted with Trizol reagent, and quality was checked on an Agilent 2100 Bioanalyzer.

The V and J segments used are TRBV5-5 and TRBJ2-5; a tentative D match to TRBD1 spans 6 bases. Sequencing used blood. This receptor was identified in a woman aged 40 to 50 with Graves' hyperthyroidism. The CDR3: CASSPQGFLRGQETQYF. The nucleotides read TGTGCCAGCAGTCCCCAGGGGTTTTTGAGGGGACAAGAGACCCAGTACTTC.